The rows below give T cell receptor beta chains drawn from one sample of a study of blood T cell repertoires in COVID-19. Method: immunoSEQ multiplex PCR; TCRdb's copy keeps in-frame clones and lacks some. Found here are fewer than 350,000 clones, about 88% of them singletons; the top ten hold over 8%. The sequenced sample was PBMCs or T cells enriched from blood (not recorded which). The receptor set was obtained from a woman in her 40s who had recovered from COVID-19. Both conserved end residues are part of each CDR3. Each record gives: D gene, J gene, V gene, clone size, CDR3 protein, CDR3 DNA. A D gene is named only where the DNA matches it firmly. Some rows have no size entry. The others give once, few or many, or a class for an expanded clone.

>NA|TRBJ2-5|TRBV7-2|NA
CASSLDVPGGRETQYF
TGTGCCAGCAGCTTAGACGTGCCGGGGGGCCGTGAGACCCAGTACTTC
>TRBD1|TRBJ1-3|TRBV5-6|NA
CASRPGTGAGNTIYF
TGTGCCAGCAGGCCCGGGACAGGGGCTGGAAACACCATATATTTT
>TRBD2|TRBJ2-1|TRBV7-9|NA
CASSPTSGGYNEQFF
TGTGCCAGCAGCCCGACTAGCGGGGGTTACAATGAGCAGTTCTTC
>NA|TRBJ1-5|TRBV29-1|few
CSVALDSNQPQHF
TGCAGCGTTGCTTTAGACTCAAATCAGCCCCAGCATTTT
>NA|TRBJ1-1|TRBV24-1|NA
CATSDPNRPGAEAFF
TGTGCCACCAGTGATCCAAATCGTCCGGGAGCTGAAGCTTTCTTT
>NA|TRBJ1-2|TRBV4-1|NA
CASSQDHRDGYTF
TGCGCCAGCAGCCAAGATCACAGGGATGGCTACACCTTC
>NA|TRBJ2-2|TRBV10-1|NA
CASGSGGPNTGELFF
TGCGCCAGCGGAAGTGGCGGGCCGAACACCGGGGAGCTGTTTTTT
>NA|TRBJ1-2|TRBV5-1|NA
CASSLGGLYGYTF
TGCGCCAGCAGCTTGGGTGGACTCTATGGCTACACCTTC
>TRBD2|TRBJ2-5|TRBV3-1/TRBV3-2|NA
CASSQGTSEGETQYF
TGTGCCAGCAGCCAAGGGACTAGCGAAGGGGAGACCCAGTACTTC
>TRBD1|TRBJ1-4|TRBV2|NA
CASSRTGANEKLFF
TGTGCCAGCAGTCGGACAGGGGCAAATGAAAAACTGTTTTTT
>TRBD1|TRBJ2-2|TRBV7-2|NA
CASSSTGRTGELFF
TGTGCCAGCAGCTCGACAGGGCGCACCGGGGAGCTGTTTTTT
>TRBD2|TRBJ2-1|TRBV29-1|NA
CSVPGRGFDEQFF
TGCAGCGTCCCCGGGAGGGGGTTTGATGAGCAGTTCTTC
>TRBD1|TRBJ1-5|TRBV7-2|NA
CASSPQGAGSNQPQHF
TGTGCCAGCAGCCCACAGGGGGCTGGAAGCAATCAGCCCCAGCATTTT
>TRBD2|TRBJ2-5|TRBV19|NA
CASSIAVGGGSWETQYF
TGTGCCAGTAGTATAGCAGTCGGGGGGGGCTCCTGGGAGACCCAGTACTTC
>NA|TRBJ1-5|TRBV11-2|NA
CASSLDVGGQPQHF
TGTGCCAGCAGCTTAGATGTCGGAGGGCAGCCCCAGCATTTT
>NA|TRBJ2-5|TRBV7-8|NA
CASSPWPWETQYF
TGTGCCAGCAGCCCATGGCCCTGGGAGACCCAGTACTTC
>TRBD1|TRBJ1-3|TRBV2|once
CASSLSGQAMGNTIYF
TGTGCCAGCAGTCTCTCAGGACAGGCAATGGGAAACACCATATATTTT
>NA|TRBJ2-7|TRBV7-8|NA
CASSLADRPTYEQYF
TGTGCCAGCAGCCTCGCGGACAGACCTACCTACGAGCAGTACTTC